This T cell receptor beta chain comes out of a study of T-cell memory formation after mild COVID-19. Study at large: TCR clusters were mostly confined to one donor each.

MiXCR, run by TCRdb on the 5' RACE reads, gives a single entry per CDR3 protein. Here the sample spans 150,000 to 200,000 distinct CDR3 sequences, roughly 28% being singletons. CDR1 and CDR2 (germline): MNHEY, SVGEGT. CDR3 length equals 12 residues. The V end was cut by 2 bases, the J end by 3 bases, with 5 bases between. This sequence was found in an adult woman who had mild COVID-19 (a few samples of this study predate the infection). Cell type and time point are not known. Source material: PBMCs or a T cell subset sorted from them (not recorded which). V usage is TRBV6-2 or TRBV6-3 and J usage is TRBJ2-7; D uncertain. The CDR3 spells CASSYDFYEQYF. The CDR3 region has the DNA TGTGCCAGCAGTTACGACTTCTACGAGCAGTACTTC.